This T cell receptor (beta chain) appears in the sequencing data of a study of CD8+CD57+ T cells in acquired aplastic anemia. In the study overall: The sorted CD4+ and CD8+ cells yielded an average about 3.3 ug of DNA. Whole-study findings and limits: Patients and controls shared under 30 CD8+ CDR3 sequences, highly expressed in patients. Researchers reported that CD8+ Simpson's diversity was not significantly different in patients versus controls.

Genomic DNA provided the template from which TCR beta VDJ and CDR3 profiles were obtained. TCRdb recomputed calls from the reads with MiXCR, one row per CDR3 protein. This table holds 200,000 or so distinct CDR3 sequences, approximately 65% found once. Worth noting for this clonotype: What it binds is not known.

An expansion of CD8+CD57+ cells by flow cytometry had been shown in patients chosen for sequencing. The blood sampling took place in patients who had so far received no therapy. There are 13 residues in the CDR3. V lost 6 bases and J lost 9, with 15 bases in between. Germline V gene sequence: CDR1 SGHNT, CDR2 YENEEA. The V and J genes are TRBV11-3 and TRBJ2-1; D unclear. The sequenced material came from sorted CD4+, CD8+, or CD8+CD57+ T cells (not recorded which) from PBMCs. The clonotype was recovered from a human donor with aplastic anemia. The CDR3 is CASRKAPETEQFF. The CDR3 coding sequence is TGTGCCAGCAGGAAAGCTCCTGAAACTGAGCAGTTCTTC.